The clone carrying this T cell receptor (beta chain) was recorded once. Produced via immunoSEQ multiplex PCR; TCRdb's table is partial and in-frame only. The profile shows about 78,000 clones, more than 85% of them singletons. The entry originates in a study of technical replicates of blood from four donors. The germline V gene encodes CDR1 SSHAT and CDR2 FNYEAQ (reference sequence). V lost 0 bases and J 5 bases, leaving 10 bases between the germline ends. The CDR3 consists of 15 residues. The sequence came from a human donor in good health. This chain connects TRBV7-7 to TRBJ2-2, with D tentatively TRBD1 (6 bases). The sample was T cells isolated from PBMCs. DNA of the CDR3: TGTGCCAGCAGCTTAGCCTCTCAGGGGACCGGGGAGCTGTTTTTT. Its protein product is CASSLASQGTGELFF.